These T cell receptor beta chains were read from a single sample in a study of a mutant IDH1 vaccine in newly diagnosed glioma. TCRdb's copy holds only in-frame clones and misses some; the assay was immunoSEQ multiplex PCR. The data show about 88,000 clones, approximately 80% seen once. The starting material was PBMCs, obtained from a glioma patient treated with radiotherapy, temozolomide or both. Receptors originate from a man between 40 and 49 years old with glioma. Some clones in this sample may be carry-over from other donors' samples. Each CDR3 is given with its conserved first and last residue. The order of the fields is J gene, V gene, D gene, clone size, CDR3 protein, CDR3 DNA. A D gene is named only where the DNA matches it firmly. Clone sizes are given selectively: once, few, many, or a class where the clone is expanded.

TRBJ1-3 TRBV13 - once CASSRGERSGNTIYF TGTGCCAGCAGCAGGGGGGAAAGAAGCGGAAACACCATATATTTT
TRBJ1-4 TRBV7-9 - - CASSWDRGREKLFF TGTGCCAGCAGCTGGGACCGAGGACGGGAAAAACTGTTTTTT
TRBJ1-1 TRBV6-5 - - CASNEDVRGNTEAFF TGTGCCAGCAATGAGGACGTAAGAGGGAACACTGAAGCTTTCTTT
TRBJ2-2 TRBV7-2 - - CASSLGGRITGELFF TGTGCCAGCAGCTTGGGGGGGCGGATCACCGGGGAGCTGTTTTTT
TRBJ1-1 TRBV5-6 - - CASGPIRTMNTEAFF TGTGCCAGCGGACCGATCCGGACTATGAACACTGAAGCTTTCTTT
TRBJ1-2 TRBV18 TRBD1 - CASSPDRGRNYGYTF TGTGCCAGCTCACCGGACAGGGGGCGTAACTATGGCTACACCTTC
TRBJ2-2 TRBV5-4 TRBD2 once CASGKPGLAIPGELFF TGTGCCAGCGGAAAGCCGGGACTAGCGATTCCCGGGGAGCTGTTTTTT
TRBJ2-5 TRBV5-4 TRBD2 - CASSQSGGALETQYF TGTGCCAGCAGCCAAAGCGGGGGGGCCTTGGAGACCCAGTACTTC
TRBJ2-3 TRBV25-1 TRBD2 - CASSFGGGASDTQYF TGTGCCAGCAGTTTTGGCGGGGGGGCTTCAGATACGCAGTATTTT
TRBJ1-6 TRBV2 - - CASSDRQSPLHF TGTGCCAGCAGTGACAGGCAATCACCCCTCCACTTT
TRBJ1-1 TRBV2 - - CASTLTRVRTEAFF TGTGCCAGCACCTTAACCCGGGTGCGCACTGAAGCTTTCTTT
TRBJ1-4 TRBV29-1 - once CSGGQGTEKLFF TGCAGCGGGGGGCAGGGTACCGAAAAACTGTTTTTT
TRBJ1-5 TRBV6-5 - - CASGRTRSNQPQHF TGTGCCAGCGGCAGAACAAGAAGCAATCAGCCCCAGCATTTT
TRBJ1-1 TRBV7-8 - - CASSSAIEAFF TGTGCCAGCAGCTCCGCGATCGAGGCTTTCTTT
TRBJ1-2 TRBV19 TRBD1 - CASSIIGAGGTANYGYTF TGTGCCAGTAGTATAATCGGGGCAGGGGGGACCGCTAACTATGGCTACACCTTC
TRBJ2-2 TRBV4-1 - many CASSQAGGRTGELFF TGCGCCAGCAGCCAAGCCGGGGGGCGCACCGGGGAGCTGTTTTTT
TRBJ2-3 TRBV5-1 TRBD2 - CASSGNSGGADTQYF TGCGCCAGCAGCGGAAATAGCGGGGGAGCAGATACGCAGTATTTT
TRBJ2-1 TRBV7-8 - few CASSSSTTVRNEQFF TGTGCCAGCAGCTCCTCAACGACAGTAAGAAATGAGCAGTTCTTC
TRBJ2-2 TRBV5-1 - few CASSFHTGELFF TGCGCCAGCAGCTTTCACACCGGGGAGCTGTTTTTT
TRBJ2-2 TRBV7-9 - - CASSRLRGAYIGELFF TGTGCCAGCAGTCGACTTAGGGGGGCCTACATCGGGGAGCTGTTTTTT
TRBJ2-1 TRBV19 - once CASSISRADSYNEQFF TGTGCCAGTAGTATTAGCAGGGCGGACTCCTACAATGAGCAGTTCTTC
TRBJ1-5 TRBV19 - - CASDQRGGGYQPQHF TGTGCCAGTGACCAACGCGGCGGGGGGTATCAGCCCCAGCATTTT
TRBJ1-6 TRBV12-5 TRBD1 - CASGAPVTGNSPLHF TGTGCTAGTGGTGCCCCCGTGACAGGGAATTCACCCCTCCACTTT
TRBJ2-7 TRBV23-1 - - CATQPRTDGFEQYF TGCGCCACCCAACCCCGGACGGACGGCTTCGAGCAGTACTTC
TRBJ1-1 TRBV19 - - CASSLREVNTEAFF TGTGCCAGTAGTTTGCGAGAGGTGAACACTGAAGCTTTCTTT
TRBJ2-5 TRBV10-2 - - CASSEGAGLQETQYF TGCGCCAGCAGTGAAGGGGCAGGTCTGCAAGAGACCCAGTACTTC
TRBJ1-2 TRBV6-1 - - CASSEWGEGVNGYTF TGTGCCAGCAGTGAATGGGGGGAGGGAGTCAACGGCTACACCTTC
TRBJ1-5 TRBV5-6 - - CASSLTGLGANQPQHF TGTGCCAGCAGCTTGACAGGGCTGGGAGCTAATCAGCCCCAGCATTTT
TRBJ2-1 TRBV5-1 TRBD2 - CASSFGGSSYNEQFF TGCGCCAGCAGCTTCGGGGGGAGCTCCTACAATGAGCAGTTCTTC
TRBJ1-5 TRBV30 - - CAWSSGLDGSGQPQHF TGTGCCTGGAGTTCCGGGTTAGACGGGTCGGGTCAGCCCCAGCATTTT
TRBJ2-3 TRBV30 - - CAWNLGVGQNSIKTQYF TGTGCCTGGAATCTGGGTGTGGGTCAAAATAGCATCAAGACGCAGTATTTT
TRBJ1-1 TRBV4-1 - - CASSQGVRGNTEAFF TGCGCCAGCAGCCAAGGCGTCAGGGGGAACACTGAAGCTTTCTTT
TRBJ1-6 TRBV6-1 - few CASSDTNRDSPLHF TGTGCCAGCAGTGACACTAACAGGGATTCACCCCTCCACTTT
TRBJ1-5 TRBV7-2 - few CASSLDAQPQHF TGTGCCAGCAGCTTAGACGCGCAGCCCCAGCATTTT
TRBJ2-5 TRBV2 TRBD2 once CASAENSGRAGETQYF TGTGCCAGCGCAGAAAATTCAGGGAGGGCGGGAGAGACCCAGTACTTC
TRBJ2-5 TRBV2 - - CASRRSQETQYF TGTGCCAGCAGGCGGTCTCAAGAGACCCAGTACTTC
TRBJ1-3 TRBV19 - - CASSMQGSSGNTIYF TGTGCCAGTAGTATGCAGGGCAGCTCTGGAAACACCATATATTTT
TRBJ1-4 TRBV6-7 TRBD1 - CASSLTGGKEKLFF TGTGCCAGCAGCCTGACAGGGGGAAAGGAAAAACTGTTTTTT
TRBJ2-1 TRBV6-1 - - CASSEEAVRGQFF TGTGCCAGCAGTGAAGAGGCGGTCCGGGGGCAGTTCTTC
TRBJ2-7 TRBV4-2 - - CASSQEPGTEQYF TGTGCCAGCAGCCAAGAACCAGGGACCGAGCAGTACTTC
TRBJ2-2 TRBV6-4 TRBD1 - CASSDSPDRDTGELFF TGTGCCAGCAGTGACTCTCCGGACAGGGACACCGGGGAGCTGTTTTTT